These 7 T cell receptor beta chains originate from one sample sequenced in a study of identifying expanded T cells in peripheral blood. Profiled with immunoSEQ multiplex PCR; TCRdb holds only in-frame clones, not every one. This table holds over 45,000 clones, approximately 80% found once. Sequences were obtained from blood. The origin of the receptors is a person between 18 and 70 years old in good health.

The chain links TRBV23-1 to TRBJ2-2, with D perhaps matching TRBD2 (6 bases). TRBV23-1 belongs to the ORF category, with a function that is uncertain. This CDR3 comprises 15 residues. With 5 bases removed from V and 8 bases from J, the gap between germline ends came to 18 bases. The CDR3 is CASSYRDSRWGELFF. The CDR3 DNA reads as TGCGCCAGCAGTTACCGGGACTCGAGATGGGGGGAGCTGTTTTTT.

The chain carries TRBV2 and TRBJ1-2; no reliable D call. Looked up from germline, CDR1 is SNHLY and CDR2 is FYNNEI. There are 13 residues in the CDR3. The V end was cut by 1 base, the J end by 4 bases, with 7 bases between. The CDR3 spells CASSEGEVYGYTF. The CDR3 bases are TGTGCCAGCAGTGAAGGGGAAGTCTATGGCTACACCTTC.

This clone showed up just a few times. The chain uses TRBV4-1 and TRBJ2-1, with D tentatively TRBD1 or TRBD2 (7 bases each). The CDR3 is 15 residues long. The V and J ends lost 7 bases and 7 bases respectively, with 20 bases between them. Germline loops: CDR1 MGHRA, CDR2 YSYEKL. The CDR3 nucleotides are TGCGCCAGCACCCCCCCAGGGGGAGGGACGAATGAGCAGTTCTTC. Translated: CASTPPGGGTNEQFF.

J is TRBJ1-4 and V is TRBV5-1, with 7 bases that match TRBD1. The V gene end was trimmed by 0 bases and the J gene end by 6 bases; junction bases not matched to a gene: 5. The CDR3 has 15 amino acids. Germline CDR1 SGHRS, CDR2 YFSETQ. The CDR3 region has the DNA TGCGCCAGCAGCTTGGTTAGGGGGCGGGATGAAAAACTGTTTTTT. The encoded protein is CASSLVRGRDEKLFF.

V gene TRBV9 combines with J gene TRBJ2-3, with 14 positions matching TRBD2. J lost 0 bases, V lost 3 bases, and 6 bases had no gene match. CDR1 is SGDLS and CDR2 is YYNGEE in the germline V gene. This CDR3 is built from 18 residues. The CDR3 DNA reads TGTGCCAGCAGCGAGGGACTAGCGGGAGCGCCTAGCACAGATACGCAGTATTTT. Translating gives CASSEGLAGAPSTDTQYF.

The chain recombines TRBV18 with TRBJ1-1, with a possible D match to TRBD1 (5 bases). V was trimmed by 0 bases and J by 4 bases, leaving 15 bases between them. Germline V gene sequence: CDR1 KGHSH, CDR2 LQKENI. The CDR3 has 16 amino acids. CDR3 sequence reads: CASSPPPGTVSTEAFF. CDR3 nucleotides: TGTGCCAGCTCACCACCGCCCGGGACGGTGAGCACTGAAGCTTTCTTT.

The V gene is TRBV7-8, the J gene TRBJ2-7; D may match TRBD1 or TRBD2 (5 bases each). V was shortened by 1 base and J by 2 bases, with 12 bases between the two germline ends. Germline loops: CDR1 SGHVS, CDR2 FQNEAQ. The CDR3 consists of 15 residues. The CDR3 DNA reads as TGTGCCAGCAGCTTAGTTGTGGGACCGACCTACGAGCAGTACGTC. It codes for CASSLVVGPTYEQYV.